A single sample is the source of the 19 T cell receptor beta chains below, sequenced in a study of monozygotic twins with inflammatory bowel disease. With the 5' RACE reads reprocessed, TCRdb shows one record per CDR3 protein and no DNA. The sample is made up of approximately 200,000 distinct CDR3 sequences, and the top ten hold roughly 8% of it. The source material was blood. These receptor sequences come from a human donor with ulcerative colitis or Crohn's disease, or a healthy co-twin of an affected twin (not recorded which).

V gene TRBV5-1 combines with J gene TRBJ1-5; checking the TCRdb D call of TRBD1 is not possible without DNA. Germline V lookup: CDR1 SGHRS, CDR2 YFSETQ. The CDR3 is 16 residues long. CDR3 loop: CASSPTGAYSNQPQHF.

The chain links TRBV10-3 to TRBJ2-7; checking the TCRdb D call of TRBD1 is not possible without DNA. The CDR3 has 13 amino acids. Germline loops: CDR1 ENHRY, CDR2 SYGVKD. The CDR3 here is CAISLRWGGEQYF.

This chain connects TRBV5-1 to TRBJ2-5; the TCRdb call, TRBD1, lacks DNA for checking. Germline loops: CDR1 SGHRS, CDR2 YFSETQ. The CDR3 is 18 residues long. CDR3 in amino acids: CASSLVGTTTFLAETQYF.

J is TRBJ2-7 and V is TRBV18; with no DNA, the TCRdb D assignment of TRBD1 cannot be verified. The CDR3 length is 15 residues. Germline-derived CDR1 and CDR2 are KGHSH and LQKENI. CDR3 sequence: CASSQGRRGPYEQYF.

The chain links TRBV29-1 to TRBJ2-7; the TCRdb call, TRBD1, lacks DNA for checking. CDR1 SQVTM and CDR2 ANQGSEA come from the germline V gene. This CDR3 has 16 amino acids. The CDR3 sequence is CSVSNRDTGVGSEQYF.

The chain recombines TRBV5-1 with TRBJ2-7; the D call from TCRdb, TRBD1, cannot be confirmed without DNA. The CDR3 has 16 residues. CDR1 is SGHRS and CDR2 is YFSETQ in the germline V gene. The chain's CDR3 is CASSSRGLRSSYEQYF.

The CDR3 sequence: CSARDGGGLWNEQFF. This chain uses TRBV20-1 with TRBJ2-1; without DNA, the TCRdb call of TRBD1 cannot be checked. The CDR3 sequence is 15 residues long. The V gene's germline CDR1 is DFQATT and CDR2 SNEGSKA (reference sequence).

V is TRBV11-1 and J is TRBJ2-2; lacking DNA, the TRBD2 call made by TCRdb goes unchecked. The CDR3 extends over 15 amino acids. The germline CDR1 and CDR2 sequences are SGHAT and FQDESV (reference sequence). This chain's CDR3 is CASSLIELASGELFF.

The V call is TRBV6-2 or TRBV6-3, the J call TRBJ2-7; without DNA, the TCRdb call of TRBD2 cannot be checked. The CDR3 spans 13 residues. Looked up from germline, CDR1 is MNHEY and CDR2 is SVGEGT. This chain's CDR3 is CARGGDKEREQYF.

The rearrangement links TRBV10-3 to TRBJ2-2; the D gene TCRdb calls, TRBD2, cannot be checked with no DNA. Germline CDR1 ENHRY, CDR2 SYGVKD. This CDR3 spans 18 amino acids. CDR3 protein: CAISENLAGGPGTGELFF.

The V gene is TRBV18, the J gene TRBJ2-7; TCRdb gives TRBD1 as the D gene, but with no DNA this cannot be confirmed. CDR1 is KGHSH and CDR2 is LQKENI in the germline V gene. The CDR3 runs 14 residues. CDR3 sequence: CASQPGQGNYEQYF.

The J gene is TRBJ2-7, the V gene TRBV6-2 or TRBV6-3. The CDR3 consists of 11 residues. The germline gives CDR1 MNHEY, CDR2 SVGEGT. This chain's CDR3 is CASNDGYEQYF.

This rearrangement joins TRBV10-3 to TRBJ2-3; TCRdb calls TRBD1, which cannot be checked without DNA. Per germline, CDR1 ENHRY and CDR2 SYGVKD. The CDR3 is 14 amino acids. The CDR3 loop is CAISEGGGSDTQYF.

This sequence joins TRBV27 and TRBJ1-2; lacking DNA, the TRBD1 call made by TCRdb goes unchecked. Germline V CDR1 and CDR2: MNHEY, SMNVEV (reference sequence). The CDR3 consists of 16 residues. The CDR3: CASSLSPTGTNYGYTF.

The chain employs TRBV5-1 and TRBJ2-2; TCRdb reports TRBD2, a call that lacks DNA to check it against. The CDR3 has 16 residues. CDR1 and CDR2 (germline): SGHRS, YFSETQ. The CDR3 reads CASSLEGGRADGELFF. The whole variable domain, remainder taken from reference TRBV5-1 and TRBJ2-2, is KAGVTQTPRYLIKTRGQQVTLSCSPISGHRSVSWYQQTPGQGLQFLFEYFSETQRNKGNFPGRFSGRQFSNSRSEMNVSTLELGDSALYLCASSLEGGRADGELFFGEGSRLTVL.

This rearrangement joins TRBV5-1 to TRBJ2-3. Per the germline V gene, CDR1 is SGHRS and CDR2 is YFSETQ. This CDR3 region has 15 residues. The CDR3 sequence: CASSLERQSTDTQYF.

This sequence joins TRBV12-3 or TRBV12-4 and TRBJ1-1. The CDR3 has 14 amino acids. The CDR3 spells CASSLGGSTTEAFF.

The chain combines TRBV10-3 with TRBJ2-6; TCRdb calls TRBD1, which cannot be checked without DNA. This CDR3 spans 18 amino acids. The germline CDR1 and CDR2 sequences are ENHRY and SYGVKD. The CDR3 loop reads CAISVGRGFSSGANVLTF.

The V call is TRBV6-5, the J call TRBJ2-1; no DNA is available, so the TRBD2 call from TCRdb remains unchecked. The CDR3 totals 16 residues. Germline-derived CDR1 and CDR2 are MNHEY and SVGAGI. The CDR3 spells CASSYSPSGSNGEQFF.